This T cell receptor (beta chain) is from a study of T cell clonotyping in hematopoietic cell transplantation. TCRdb's table, derived via immunoSEQ multiplex PCR, lists solely in-frame clones and lacks some. Among about 16,000 clones listed, approximately 87% were seen once. In regard to this clone: Its antigen is currently unknown.

The germline CDR1 and CDR2 sequences are MNHNS and SASEGT. The CDR3 sequence is 14 residues long. V was clipped by 1 base and J by 5 bases, with 11 bases between them. Overall study findings and caveats: Few recipient clonotypes overlapped donors; over 97% were de novo at given depth. No sorting was done, leaving CD4 and CD8 contributions mixed. Broader posttransplant TCR repertoire diversity was predicted by graft donor and pretransplant recipient Inverse Simpson Index values. After transplant, recipient diversity fell while pathologically expanded clonotypes grew through day 180.

The clonotype was recovered from a man aged 50 to 60 in good health. Some clones in this sample may be carry-over from other donors' samples. The specimen was peripheral blood mononuclear cells. This chain links TRBV6-1 with TRBJ2-5; D not resolved. The CDR3 spells CASSEGWPRETQYF. In nucleotides, the CDR3 is TGTGCCAGCAGTGAAGGTTGGCCCCGGGAGACCCAGTACTTC.